Presented here are 27 T cell receptor beta chains from one specimen sequenced in a study of CD8 T cells in Susac syndrome. Random hexamers served to reverse transcribe about 0.45 to 1 ug RNA. Via MiXCR, TCRdb re-called the immunoSEQ multiplex PCR reads, giving one row per CDR3 protein. There are 200,000 to 250,000 distinct CDR3 sequences in the sample; around 95% occur only once, and 0.065% to 0.08% lies in the top ten. Source material: CD4+ T cells from PBMCs. The receptor source for this set is a human donor with multiple sclerosis.

The chain is built from TRBV7-9 and TRBJ2-7, with D tentatively TRBD1 (5 bases). This CDR3 has 15 residues. Germline CDR1 is SEHNR and CDR2 is FQNEAQ (reference sequence). V lost 1 base and J lost 0, with 10 bases in between. The CDR3: CASSLGGLPSYEQYF. The CDR3 DNA follows: TGTGCCAGCAGCTTAGGGGGCCTCCCCTCCTACGAGCAGTACTTC.

This chain connects TRBV20-1 to TRBJ2-5, with a possible D match to TRBD1 (7 bases). The CDR3 is made up of 14 amino acids. V was clipped by 1 base and J by 4 bases, with 13 bases between them. CDR1 and CDR2 (germline): DFQATT, SNEGSKA (reference sequence). The CDR3: CSARGQGGRETQYF. CDR3 nucleotides: TGCAGTGCTAGAGGCCAGGGGGGTAGAGAGACCCAGTACTTC.

The chain carries TRBV5-1 and TRBJ2-3; D tentatively reads TRBD1 or TRBD2 (5 bases each). The V end lost 0 bases, the J end lost 0 bases, and 11 bases lay between the germline ends. This CDR3 spans 16 amino acids. From germline, CDR1 is SGHRS and CDR2 YFSETQ. The CDR3 loop reads CASSLAGAASTDTQYF. CDR3 DNA sequence: TGCGCCAGCAGCTTGGCCGGGGCGGCTAGCACAGATACGCAGTATTTT.

The chain is built from TRBV6-2 or TRBV6-3 and TRBJ2-5, with D perhaps being TRBD1 or TRBD2 (5 bases each). CDR3 length equals 16 residues. Germline V gives CDR1 MNHEY, CDR2 SVGEGT. V shed 5 bases and J shed 4 bases, with 20 bases lying between them. Here the CDR3 DNA reads TGTGCCAGCAGTCGCCCTGGGGGTCGAGCCAGAGAGACCCAGTACTTC. Its protein product is CASSRPGGRARETQYF.

The CDR3 here is CAISDTDRGEQYV. The CDR3 coding sequence is TGTGCCATCAGTGATACCGACCGGGGCGAGCAGTACGTC. V gene TRBV10-3 combines with J gene TRBJ2-7, with D maybe TRBD2 (5 bases). The ends were cut back, 3 bases at V and 6 bases at J, with 12 bases in the middle. Germline-derived CDR1 and CDR2 are ENHRY and SYGVKD. This CDR3 spans 13 amino acids.

The J gene is TRBJ2-7, the V gene TRBV19; 10 positions agree with TRBD2. The CDR3 has 15 residues. Germline V gene sequence: CDR1 LNHDA, CDR2 SQIVND (reference sequence). V lost 1 base and J lost 4; bases outside the gene matches: 4. CDR3 bases: TGTGCCAGTAGTATAGCAGCGGGAGGGCCATACGAGCAGTACGTC. Translation: CASSIAAGGPYEQYV.

The chain uses TRBV4-1 and TRBJ2-5; 7 nucleotides align to TRBD2. V lost 2 bases and J lost 4; bases outside the gene matches: 7. The germline CDR1 and CDR2 sequences are MGHRA and YSYEKL. The CDR3 consists of 15 residues. The CDR3 region has the DNA TGCGCCAGCAGCCAAAAATTGGGCGGGAGAGAGACCCAGTACTTC. Residues: CASSQKLGGRETQYF.

This rearrangement joins TRBV7-3 to TRBJ2-3; D not certain. Germline CDR1 reads SGHTA; CDR2 reads FQGTGA. Trimming stripped 6 bases from V and 4 bases from J, with 14 bases between. The CDR3 spans 14 residues. CDR3 amino acids: CASSPLGSADTQYF. CDR3 DNA sequence: TGTGCCAGCAGTCCGCTAGGTAGTGCAGATACGCAGTATTTT.

This clonotype was found once. This chain links TRBV7-2 with TRBJ2-1; TRBD2 matches at 7 bases. The germline CDR1 and CDR2 sequences are SGHTA and FQGNSA. The junction had 7 bases not matched to a gene; V was cut back by 3 bases and J by 8 bases. CDR3 length equals 14 residues. CDR3 in amino acids: CASSFETSIDEQFF. The CDR3 DNA is TGTGCCAGCAGCTTTGAGACTAGCATAGATGAGCAGTTCTTC. Full variable domain (rest looked up from reference TRBV7-2 and TRBJ2-1): GAGVSQSPSNKVTEKGKDVELRCDPISGHTALYWYRQSLGQGLEFLIYFQGNSAPDKSGLPSDRFSAERTGGSVSTLTIQRTQQEDSAVYLCASSFETSIDEQFFGPGTRLTVL.

The J gene is TRBJ2-1, the V gene TRBV3-1; 9 positions agree with TRBD1. Germline CDR1 LGHDT, CDR2 YNNKEL (reference sequence). This CDR3 is built from 15 residues. Germline trimming cut 6 bases from V and 4 bases from J; bases unmatched to any gene: 7. The CDR3 loop is CASRKQGAVYNEQFF. CDR3 sequence (DNA): TGTGCCAGCAGGAAACAGGGGGCTGTTTACAATGAGCAGTTCTTC.

The rearrangement uses TRBV5-1 and TRBJ2-2, with 7 bases aligning to TRBD1. This CDR3 has 15 residues. Germline V CDR1 and CDR2: SGHRS, YFSETQ. Unmatched junction bases numbered 9, after V lost 4 bases and J lost 6 bases. CDR3 residues: CASSPDRAGAGELFF. The CDR3, as DNA: TGCGCCAGCAGCCCTGACAGGGCAGGGGCCGGGGAGCTGTTTTTT.

The V and J genes are TRBV7-6 and TRBJ2-7, with D perhaps TRBD1 or TRBD2 (6 bases each). CDR1 and CDR2 from the germline V gene are SGHVS and FNYEAQ. The CDR3 length is 14 residues. Trimming shortened V by 5 bases and J by 4 bases, and 15 bases separated the two germline ends. The CDR3 sequence is CASSPAGGQYEQYF. DNA of the CDR3: TGTGCCAGCAGCCCAGCCGGGGGCCAGTACGAGCAGTACTTC.

The chain uses TRBV5-1 and TRBJ1-4, with D possibly being TRBD1 (6 bases). The CDR3 contains 15 residues. V shed 4 bases and J shed 7 bases, with 17 bases lying between them. CDR1 and CDR2 (germline): SGHRS, YFSETQ. The CDR3 region has the DNA TGCGCCAGCAGCCCCGGCAGGGGAAGAGGTGAAAAACTGTTTTTT. Translated: CASSPGRGRGEKLFF.

CDR3 loop: CASSLSPGRLTEAFF. CDR3 in DNA: TGTGCCAGCAGCTTATCGCCAGGGCGTCTGACTGAAGCTTTCTTT. J is TRBJ1-1 and V is TRBV7-3; perhaps TRBD1 as D (5 bases). V dropped 2 bases and J dropped 5 bases, with 15 bases sitting between them. The germline V gene encodes CDR1 SGHTA and CDR2 FQGTGA. This CDR3 is built from 15 residues.

The genes are TRBV30 and TRBJ2-7, with 7 positions matching TRBD1. The germline CDR1 and CDR2 sequences are GTSNPN and SVGIG (reference sequence). The length of the CDR3 is 15 residues. Unmatched junction bases numbered 11, after V lost 2 bases and J lost 4 bases. CDR3 DNA sequence: TGTGCCTGGAGTAAACGGGACAGCGCTTTATACGAGCAGTACTTC. Its translation: CAWSKRDSALYEQYF.

This chain joins TRBV5-1 and TRBJ1-1; TRBD1 agrees at 7 bases. The CDR3 is made up of 14 amino acids. From germline, CDR1 is SGHRS and CDR2 YFSETQ. Trimming at V came to 4 bases and at J to 5 bases, leaving 8 bases not matched to a gene. The CDR3 is CASSQSRGATEAFF. The DNA of the CDR3 is TGCGCCAGCAGCCAAAGCAGGGGGGCGACTGAAGCTTTCTTT.

The chain combines TRBV20-1 with TRBJ2-7; D is undetermined. The CDR3 contains 16 residues. V was cut by 3 bases and J by 3 bases, with 21 bases left in between. The germline gives CDR1 DFQATT, CDR2 SNEGSKA (reference sequence). CDR3 coding DNA: TGCAGTGCTAGCGACCATGGGCAGGCGTCAGACTACGAGCAGTACGTC. Its protein product is CSASDHGQASDYEQYV.

This chain links TRBV4-1 with TRBJ2-3; D possibly matches TRBD1 or TRBD2 (5 bases each). The CDR3 is made up of 14 amino acids. Per germline, CDR1 MGHRA and CDR2 YSYEKL. Trimming cost V 1 base and J 6 bases, with 11 bases left between them. The CDR3 sequence: CASSQVGTGDTQYF. CDR3 DNA: TGCGCCAGCAGCCAAGTGGGGACCGGTGATACGCAGTATTTT.

This clonotype was recorded a few times. The chain links TRBV4-1 to TRBJ1-5; D unclear. Germline V gene sequence: CDR1 MGHRA, CDR2 YSYEKL. Trimming removed 1 base from V and 6 bases from J, with 13 bases in between. The CDR3 is 15 amino acids. The CDR3 sequence is CASSQVFSRSQPQHF. The DNA of the CDR3 is TGCGCCAGCAGCCAAGTGTTTTCCAGGTCTCAGCCCCAGCATTTT.

This clonotype was seen once. This chain connects TRBV6-1 to TRBJ1-2, with 7 bases aligning to TRBD1. The CDR3 has 16 amino acids. The germline CDR1 and CDR2 sequences are MNHNS and SASEGT. Trimming cost V 2 bases and J 8 bases; bases outside gene matches: 14. The CDR3 region is CASSETLDRELRGYTF. The CDR3 nucleotides read TGTGCCAGCAGTGAAACTCTCGACAGGGAACTTAGGGGCTACACCTTC.

CDR3 protein: CASSADGTMGYTF. Here the CDR3 DNA reads TGTGCCAGCAGCGCTGACGGGACTATGGGCTACACCTTC. The chain is built from TRBV9 and TRBJ1-2; D is possibly TRBD1 (5 bases). The germline gives CDR1 SGDLS, CDR2 YYNGEE. The CDR3 has 13 amino acids. Between the trimmed V and J ends, which lost 3 bases and 8 bases, there was a span of 14 bases.

The chain carries TRBV7-3 and TRBJ2-2; 8 nucleotides agree with TRBD1. The CDR3 has 13 residues. V lost 5 bases, J lost 11 bases, and 7 bases stayed unmatched. Germline V lookup: CDR1 SGHTA, CDR2 FQGTGA. CDR3 protein: CASSRQGNGELFF. The CDR3 region has the DNA TGTGCCAGCAGCCGACAGGGGAACGGCGAGCTGTTTTTT.

The count of this clonotype is one. The V call is TRBV5-6, the J call TRBJ2-7, with D perhaps given as TRBD1 or TRBD2 (5 bases each). CDR1 and CDR2 from the germline V gene are SGHDT and YYEEEE. The V gene lost 1 base and the J gene lost 2 bases, with 10 bases spanning the gap. The CDR3 spans 14 residues. The CDR3 region has the DNA TGTGCCAGCAGCTTGCGGGGCGGCACCTACGAGCAGTACTTC. This sequence encodes CASSLRGGTYEQYF.

This clonotype was detected only once. The rearrangement uses TRBV15 and TRBJ1-3; TRBD1 matches at 7 bases. CDR3 length equals 14 residues. With 8 bases clipped from V and 6 bases from J, the junction kept 10 bases outside the gene matches. Germline-derived CDR1 and CDR2 are LNHNV and YYDKDF (reference sequence). The CDR3 DNA reads as TGTGCCACCTCGCCTGACAGGGCCGTAAACACCATATATTTT. Protein: CATSPDRAVNTIYF. The variable domain in full, completed from reference TRBV15 and TRBJ1-3, reads DAMVIQNPRYQVTQFGKPVTLSCSQTLNHNVMYWYQQKSSQAPKLLFHYYDKDFNNEADTPDNFQSRRPNTSFCFLDIRSPGLGDTAMYLCATSPDRAVNTIYFGEGSWLTVV.

J is TRBJ2-5 and V is TRBV18, with D perhaps TRBD1 (6 bases). There are 15 residues in the CDR3. CDR1 and CDR2 from the germline V gene are KGHSH and LQKENI. V lost 2 bases, J lost 0 bases, and 10 bases lay in between. The CDR3 DNA sequence: TGTGCCAGCTCACCAGAGACAGGTTACCAAGAGACCCAGTACTTC. This encodes CASSPETGYQETQYF. The full variable domain, in which reference TRBV18 and TRBJ2-5 provide the parts outside the CDR3, is NAGVMQNPRHLVRRRGQEARLRCSPMKGHSHVYWYRQLPEEGLKFMVYLQKENIIDESGMPKERFSAEFPKEGPSILRIQQVVRGDSAAYFCASSPETGYQETQYFGPGTRLLVL.

V is TRBV24-1 and J is TRBJ2-1; D may be TRBD1 (6 bases). The CDR3 runs 16 residues. Per the germline V gene, CDR1 is KGHDR and CDR2 is SFDVKD. The ends were cut back, 2 bases at V and 8 bases at J, with 18 bases in the middle. The CDR3 loop reads CATSDSGVVWVDEQFF. CDR3 coding DNA: TGTGCCACCAGTGATTCAGGGGTAGTGTGGGTCGATGAGCAGTTCTTC.

V usage is TRBV7-6 and J usage is TRBJ2-5; D remains ambiguous. CDR3 length equals 15 residues. V was pared by 2 bases and J by 2 bases, with 12 bases between. Germline-derived CDR1 and CDR2 are SGHVS and FNYEAQ. The CDR3 protein is CASSLRNSRQETQYF. In DNA form, the CDR3 reads TGTGCCAGCAGCTTACGTAACTCCAGGCAAGAGACCCAGTACTTC. Full variable domain (missing parts from reference TRBV7-6 and TRBJ2-5): GAGVSQSPRYKVTKRGQDVALRCDPISGHVSLYWYRQALGQGPEFLTYFNYEAQQDKSGLPNDRFSAERPEGSISTLTIQRTEQRDSAMYRCASSLRNSRQETQYFGPGTRLLVL.